A single sample is the source of the 25 T cell receptor beta chains below, sequenced in a study of T-cell reconstitution after alpha-beta-depleted transplantation in children. Unique molecular identifiers were built into the TCRbeta library. TCRdb reprocessed the PCR reads via MiXCR and lists one record per CDR3 protein. The sample lists just under 250,000 distinct CDR3 sequences; more than 20% were seen once. The starting material was PBMCs, obtained before TCRalphabeta/CD19-depleted stem cell transplant. These receptors all stem from a girl aged 2 to 10 with Fanconi anemia, due to receive a stem cell transplant.

V gene TRBV29-1 combines with J gene TRBJ2-3, with TRBD1 matching over 8 bases. CDR1 is SQVTM and CDR2 is ANQGSEA in the germline V gene. With 8 bases clipped from V and 2 bases from J, the junction kept 9 bases outside the gene matches. This CDR3 is 14 amino acids long. The CDR3: CSTPRQGITDTQYF. The CDR3 bases are TGCAGCACCCCTCGACAGGGGATCACAGATACGCAGTATTTT.

The chain has TRBV27 and TRBJ2-7; D tentatively fits TRBD1 or TRBD2 (5 bases each). The CDR3 has 16 residues. Per germline, CDR1 MNHEY and CDR2 SMNVEV (reference sequence). V dropped 4 bases and J dropped 3 bases, with 19 bases sitting between them. For the CDR3, the DNA is TGTGCCAGCAGTTCTTCCTCCGGGACGTTTAACTACGAGCAGTACTTC. Translated, it gives CASSSSSGTFNYEQYF.

This clonotype was seen repeatedly, ten times or more. This chain connects TRBV12-3 or TRBV12-4 to TRBJ2-1; unclear D gene. CDR3 length: 11 residues. V lost 7 bases to trimming and J lost 8 bases, with 9 bases between them. The CDR3 loop reads CASTSLDEQFF. The CDR3 coding sequence is TGTGCCAGCACGAGTTTGGATGAGCAGTTCTTC.

This clonotype appeared many times. J is TRBJ2-3 and V is TRBV20-1, with 9 bases that match TRBD2. CDR1 and CDR2 from the germline V gene are DFQATT and SNEGSKA (reference sequence). This CDR3 contains 16 residues. J lost 4 bases, V lost 0 bases, and 8 bases had no gene match. CDR3 sequence (DNA): TGCAGTGCTAGAGATCCGGTAGCGGGAGTCCCAGATACGCAGTATTTT. Translating it yields CSARDPVAGVPDTQYF.

This rearrangement joins TRBV28 to TRBJ2-7; D remains unclear. Germline CDR1 and CDR2: MDHEN and SYDVKM. V was clipped by 4 bases and J by 3 bases, with 19 bases between them. The CDR3 runs 16 residues. CDR3 loop: CASSSGRNGRIYEQYF. The DNA of the CDR3 is TGTGCCAGCAGTTCCGGGCGTAACGGACGGATCTACGAGCAGTACTTC.

This chain joins TRBV4-1 and TRBJ2-3; 7 bases line up with TRBD2. Germline V gene lookup returns CDR1 MGHRA and CDR2 YSYEKL. With V trimmed by 0 bases and J by 1 base, 10 bases remained unmatched. CDR3 length: 18 residues. The CDR3 spells CASSQDRWEGSGTDTQYF. The DNA for the CDR3 is TGCGCCAGCAGCCAAGATCGATGGGAGGGATCGGGCACAGATACGCAGTATTTT.

The chain carries TRBV29-1 and TRBJ2-3, with 7 bases fitting TRBD2. The CDR3 is 16 residues long. The germline gives CDR1 SQVTM, CDR2 ANQGSEA. The V gene end was trimmed by 0 bases and the J gene end by 0 bases; junction bases not matched to a gene: 6. As DNA, the CDR3 is TGCAGCGTTGAAGATCTTACTAGCGCTAGCACAGATACGCAGTATTTT. Translating gives CSVEDLTSASTDTQYF.

This clonotype was picked up many times. The J gene is TRBJ2-1, the V gene TRBV12-3 or TRBV12-4; D is unresolved. Trimming left V 5 bases short and J 3 bases short, with 5 bases between. The CDR3 sequence is 12 residues long. DNA for the CDR3: TGTGCCAGCAGTCATTACTACAATGAGCAGTTCTTC. Translated: CASSHYYNEQFF.

The rearrangement joins TRBV5-1 to TRBJ2-7; 7 bases match TRBD1. CDR1 and CDR2 (germline): SGHRS, YFSETQ. The CDR3 is 14 residues long. The V segment lost 3 bases and the J segment 3 bases; nucleotides outside the gene matches: 6. DNA of the CDR3: TGCGCCAGCAGCTACGGGACAGCCAGCTACGAGCAGTACTTC. Residues: CASSYGTASYEQYF.

This clonotype was observed many times. The chain is built from TRBV12-3 or TRBV12-4 and TRBJ2-5, with a weak D call TRBD2 (5 bases). CDR3 size: 14 residues. V dropped 5 bases and J dropped 1 base, with 11 bases sitting between them. The CDR3: CASSRGGPQETQYF. The CDR3 DNA is TGTGCCAGCAGTCGCGGCGGGCCCCAAGAGACCCAGTACTTC.

The rearrangement links TRBV5-1 to TRBJ2-3; no clear D gene. CDR3 length: 14 amino acids. Germline-derived CDR1 and CDR2 are SGHRS and YFSETQ. V shed 0 bases and J shed 2 bases, with 7 bases lying between them. In nucleotides, the CDR3 is TGCGCCAGCAGCTTGGATAGGAACACAGATACGCAGTATTTT. The encoded protein is CASSLDRNTDTQYF. Full variable domain (missing parts from reference TRBV5-1 and TRBJ2-3): KAGVTQTPRYLIKTRGQQVTLSCSPISGHRSVSWYQQTPGQGLQFLFEYFSETQRNKGNFPGRFSGRQFSNSRSEMNVSTLELGDSALYLCASSLDRNTDTQYFGPGTRLTVL.

This chain connects TRBV20-1 to TRBJ2-7, with a weak D call TRBD1 (5 bases). CDR3 length: 11 residues. V lost 5 bases and J lost 3, with 8 bases in between. CDR1 and CDR2 (germline): DFQATT, SNEGSKA (reference sequence). Here the CDR3 reads CSADSNYEQYF. CDR3 sequence (DNA): TGCAGTGCTGACAGTAACTACGAGCAGTACTTC.

The rearrangement links TRBV12-3 or TRBV12-4 to TRBJ2-2, with 10 bases lining up with TRBD1. This CDR3 spans 16 amino acids. Unmatched junction bases numbered 6, after V lost 2 bases and J lost 6 bases. CDR3 in DNA: TGTGCCAGCAGTTTAATCGGGACAGGGGTCGCCGGGGAGCTGTTTTTT. Residues: CASSLIGTGVAGELFF.

This clonotype appeared many times. The V gene is TRBV10-3, the J gene TRBJ2-7, with no clear D. The CDR3 runs to 15 residues. With 4 bases removed from V and 0 bases from J, the gap between germline ends came to 13 bases. From germline, CDR1 is ENHRY and CDR2 SYGVKD. The CDR3 coding sequence is TGTGCCATCAGTGCAAACCCGCTGAGCTCCTACGAGCAGTACTTC. As protein: CAISANPLSSYEQYF.

This clonotype occurred many times. The rearrangement links TRBV29-1 to TRBJ2-1, with D possibly being TRBD1 (6 bases). Germline V CDR1 and CDR2: SQVTM, ANQGSEA. This CDR3 has 12 amino acids. Trimming took off 8 bases at V and 4 bases at J, with 12 bases between the two ends. CDR3 amino acids: CSHHREYNEQFF. Here the CDR3 DNA reads TGCAGCCACCACAGGGAGTACAATGAGCAGTTCTTC.

The chain carries TRBV11-3 and TRBJ2-1; D is unresolved. CDR1 is SGHNT and CDR2 is YENEEA in the germline V gene. V shed 0 bases and J shed 5 bases, with 5 bases lying between them. This CDR3 has 13 residues. The CDR3 here is CASSLDQNNEQFF. DNA for the CDR3: TGTGCCAGCAGCTTAGACCAGAACAATGAGCAGTTCTTC.

This clonotype occurred a few times. This chain connects TRBV29-1 to TRBJ1-2, with D hard to call. Germline V gene data show CDR1 as SQVTM and CDR2 as ANQGSEA. Between the trimmed V and J ends, which lost 2 bases and 8 bases, there was a span of 12 bases. The CDR3 spans 12 residues. This CDR3 is CSVESGIEGYTF. CDR3 in DNA: TGCAGCGTTGAATCGGGGATTGAGGGCTACACCTTC.

V is TRBV5-1 and J is TRBJ2-7; weak D call: TRBD1 (5 bases). There are 14 residues in the CDR3. V was trimmed by 2 bases and J by 4 bases, leaving 13 bases between them. The germline V gene has CDR1 SGHRS and CDR2 YFSETQ. Written as DNA, the CDR3 is TGCGCCAGCAGCTTCGACGACAGTTTGTACGAGCAGTACTTC. This gives the protein CASSFDDSLYEQYF.

This clonotype was observed many times. The V gene is TRBV12-3 or TRBV12-4, the J gene TRBJ2-7; 7 bases are a match to TRBD2. The CDR3 extends over 14 amino acids. Trimming took 3 bases from V and 3 from J; bases not matched to a gene: 5. The CDR3 reads CASSFGGVGYEQYF. CDR3 DNA sequence: TGTGCCAGCAGTTTTGGGGGGGTTGGCTACGAGCAGTACTTC.

This rearrangement joins TRBV20-1 to TRBJ2-7, with 14 bases lining up with TRBD2. V trimming: 1 base; J trimming: 4 bases; junction bases outside the gene matches: 3. The CDR3 runs 15 residues. The germline gives CDR1 DFQATT, CDR2 SNEGSKA (reference sequence). The CDR3 nucleotides are TGCAGTGCTAGAGCGGGACTAGCGGGAGCTTACGAGCAGTACTTC. Protein: CSARAGLAGAYEQYF.

This clonotype occurred a few times. This chain uses TRBV6-5 with TRBJ2-7; D is ambiguous. The CDR3 consists of 12 residues. The ends were cut back, 8 bases at V and 4 bases at J, with 12 bases in the middle. Germline V gene lookup returns CDR1 MNHEY and CDR2 SVGAGI. Written as DNA, the CDR3 is TGTGCCAGCGGGGAACTCCAGTACGAGCAGTACTTC. Its translation is CASGELQYEQYF.

At least ten counts were recorded for this clonotype. This rearrangement joins TRBV5-5 to TRBJ1-1; D not certain. V dropped 0 bases and J dropped 3 bases, with 6 bases sitting between them. Per the germline V gene, CDR1 is SGHKS and CDR2 is YYEKEE (reference sequence). This CDR3 has 13 residues. The CDR3: CASSLVLDTEAFF. The CDR3 DNA sequence: TGTGCCAGCAGCTTGGTCCTTGACACTGAAGCTTTCTTT.

The sample holds a few counts of this clonotype. The rearrangement links TRBV29-1 to TRBJ2-5; D is possibly TRBD1 (6 bases). Germline V gene sequence: CDR1 SQVTM, CDR2 ANQGSEA. The CDR3 has 14 amino acids. The germline V and J ends were trimmed by 7 bases and 2 bases, with 17 bases remaining between them. The DNA of the CDR3 is TGCAGCGCCACGAGGGACGGACAGCAAGAGACCCAGTACTTC. This encodes CSATRDGQQETQYF.

J is TRBJ2-3 and V is TRBV10-3, with D hard to call. The V end was cut by 8 bases, the J end by 4 bases, with 7 bases between. Germline V lookup: CDR1 ENHRY, CDR2 SYGVKD. This CDR3 spans 11 amino acids. The CDR3 nucleotides are TGTGCCATCCTCAACGCAGATACGCAGTATTTT. Amino acid sequence: CAILNADTQYF.

This clonotype was observed a single time. This sequence joins TRBV3-1 and TRBJ2-1, with TRBD1 as a possible D gene (7 bases). V gave up 0 bases and J gave up 3 bases, with 15 bases separating them. CDR1 and CDR2 (germline): LGHDT, YNNKEL (reference sequence). CDR3 length: 17 residues. The CDR3 region has the DNA TGTGCCAGCAGCCAAGATATCGGGCAGGGGGGCTACAATGAGCAGTTCTTC. Its protein is CASSQDIGQGGYNEQFF.